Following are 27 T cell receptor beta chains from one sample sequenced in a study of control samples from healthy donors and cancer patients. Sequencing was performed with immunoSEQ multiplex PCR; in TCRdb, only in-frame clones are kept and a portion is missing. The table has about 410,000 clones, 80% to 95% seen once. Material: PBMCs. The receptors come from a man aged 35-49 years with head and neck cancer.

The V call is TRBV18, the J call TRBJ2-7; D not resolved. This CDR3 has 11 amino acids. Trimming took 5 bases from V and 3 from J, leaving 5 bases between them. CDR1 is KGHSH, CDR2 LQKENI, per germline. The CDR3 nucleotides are TGTGCCAGCTCATCCAGCTACGAGCAGTACTTC. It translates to CASSSSYEQYF.

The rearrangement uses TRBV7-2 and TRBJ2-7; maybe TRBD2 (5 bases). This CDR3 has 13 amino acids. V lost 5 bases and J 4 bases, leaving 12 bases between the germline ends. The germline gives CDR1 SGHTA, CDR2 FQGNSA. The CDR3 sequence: CASSHSGRYEQYF. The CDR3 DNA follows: TGTGCCAGCAGCCACAGCGGTCGATACGAGCAGTACTTC. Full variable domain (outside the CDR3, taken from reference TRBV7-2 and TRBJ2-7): GAGVSQSPSNKVTEKGKDVELRCDPISGHTALYWYRQSLGQGLEFLIYFQGNSAPDKSGLPSDRFSAERTGGSVSTLTIQRTQQEDSAVYLCASSHSGRYEQYFGPGTRLTVT.

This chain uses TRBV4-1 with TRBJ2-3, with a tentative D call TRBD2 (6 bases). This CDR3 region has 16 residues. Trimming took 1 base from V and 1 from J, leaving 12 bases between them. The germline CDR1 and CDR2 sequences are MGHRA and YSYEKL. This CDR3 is CASSQGRDLGTDTQYF. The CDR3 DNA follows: TGCGCCAGCAGCCAAGGACGGGACTTGGGCACAGATACGCAGTATTTT.

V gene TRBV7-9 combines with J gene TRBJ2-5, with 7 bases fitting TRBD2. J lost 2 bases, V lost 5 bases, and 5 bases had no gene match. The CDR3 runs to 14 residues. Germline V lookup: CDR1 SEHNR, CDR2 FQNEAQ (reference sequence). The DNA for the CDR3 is TGTGCCAGCAGCCCGGGTAGCGGGCAAGAGACCCAGTACTTC. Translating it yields CASSPGSGQETQYF. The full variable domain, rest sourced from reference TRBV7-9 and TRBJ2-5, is DTGVSQNPRHKITKRGQNVTFRCDPISEHNRLYWYRQTLGQGPEFLTYFQNEAQLEKSRLLSDRFSAERPKGSFSTLEIQRTEQGDSAMYLCASSPGSGQETQYFGPGTRLLVL.

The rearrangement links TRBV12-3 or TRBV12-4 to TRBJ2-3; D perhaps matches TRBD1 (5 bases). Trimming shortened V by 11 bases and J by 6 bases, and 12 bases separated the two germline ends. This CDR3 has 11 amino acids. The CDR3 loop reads CAVGKGDTQYF. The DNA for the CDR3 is TGTGCCGTGGGGAAGGGGGATACGCAGTATTTT.

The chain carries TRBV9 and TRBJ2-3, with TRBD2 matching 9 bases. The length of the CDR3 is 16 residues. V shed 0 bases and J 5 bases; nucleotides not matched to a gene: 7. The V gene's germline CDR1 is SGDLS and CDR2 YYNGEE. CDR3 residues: CASSVVGGRAIDTQYF. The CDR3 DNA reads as TGTGCCAGCAGCGTAGTTGGCGGGAGGGCCATAGATACGCAGTATTTT.

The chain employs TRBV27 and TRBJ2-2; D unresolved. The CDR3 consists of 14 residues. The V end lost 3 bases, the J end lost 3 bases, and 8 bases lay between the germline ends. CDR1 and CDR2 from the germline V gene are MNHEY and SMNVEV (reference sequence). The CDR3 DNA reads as TGTGCCAGCAGTTTCCCCCGGGACACCGGGGAGCTGTTTTTT. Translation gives CASSFPRDTGELFF.

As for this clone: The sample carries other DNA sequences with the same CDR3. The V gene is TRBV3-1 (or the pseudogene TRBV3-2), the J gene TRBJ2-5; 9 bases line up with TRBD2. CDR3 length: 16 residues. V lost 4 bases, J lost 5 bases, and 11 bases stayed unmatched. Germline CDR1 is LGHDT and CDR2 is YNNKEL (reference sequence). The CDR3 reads CASSLNIAGAGETQYF. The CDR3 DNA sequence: TGTGCCAGCAGCCTGAACATAGCGGGGGCGGGGGAGACCCAGTACTTC.

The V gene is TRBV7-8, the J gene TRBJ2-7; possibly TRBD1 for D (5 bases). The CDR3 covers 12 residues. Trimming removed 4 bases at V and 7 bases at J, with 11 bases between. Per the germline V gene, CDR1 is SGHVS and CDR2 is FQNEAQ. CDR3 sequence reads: CASSWTFGEQYF. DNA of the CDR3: TGTGCCAGCAGCTGGACATTCGGAGAGCAGTACTTC.

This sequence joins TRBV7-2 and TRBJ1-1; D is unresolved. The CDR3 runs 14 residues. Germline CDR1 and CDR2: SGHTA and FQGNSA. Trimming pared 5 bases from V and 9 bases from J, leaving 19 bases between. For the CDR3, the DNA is TGTGCCAGCAGCACCCCAACCCGACCGGCTAAAGCTTTCTTT. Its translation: CASSTPTRPAKAFF.

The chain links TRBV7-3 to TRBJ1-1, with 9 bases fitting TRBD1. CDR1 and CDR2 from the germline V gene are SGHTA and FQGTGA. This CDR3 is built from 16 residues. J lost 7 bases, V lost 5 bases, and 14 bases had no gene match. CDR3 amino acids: CASSPQGARPLVEAFF. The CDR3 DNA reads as TGTGCCAGCAGCCCACAGGGGGCAAGACCTCTAGTTGAAGCTTTCTTT.

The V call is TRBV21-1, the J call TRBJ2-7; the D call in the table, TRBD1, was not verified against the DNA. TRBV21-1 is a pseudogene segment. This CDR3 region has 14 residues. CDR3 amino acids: CASSKERDRDEQYF. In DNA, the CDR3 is TGTGCCAGCAGCAAAGAAAGGGACAGGGACGAGCAGTACTTC.

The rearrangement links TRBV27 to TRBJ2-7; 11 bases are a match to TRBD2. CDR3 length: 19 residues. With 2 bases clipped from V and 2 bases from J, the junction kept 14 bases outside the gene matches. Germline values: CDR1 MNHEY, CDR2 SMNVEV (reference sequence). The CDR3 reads CASSLIYAMTSGITYEQYF. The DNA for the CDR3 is TGTGCCAGCAGTTTAATTTATGCTATGACTAGCGGGATTACCTACGAGCAGTACTTC.

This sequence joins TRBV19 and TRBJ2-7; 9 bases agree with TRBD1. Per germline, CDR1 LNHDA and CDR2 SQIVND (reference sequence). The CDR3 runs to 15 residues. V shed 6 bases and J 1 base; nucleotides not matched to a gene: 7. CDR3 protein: CASSYRGTGSYEQYF. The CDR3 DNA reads TGTGCCAGTAGCTACAGGGGGACAGGGTCCTACGAGCAGTACTTC.

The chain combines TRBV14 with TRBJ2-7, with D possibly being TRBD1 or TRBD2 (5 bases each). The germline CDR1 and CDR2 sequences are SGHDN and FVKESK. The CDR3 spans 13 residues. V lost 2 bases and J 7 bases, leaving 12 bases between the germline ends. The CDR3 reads CASSQLGPGEQYF. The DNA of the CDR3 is TGTGCCAGCAGCCAACTGGGGCCGGGGGAGCAGTACTTC.

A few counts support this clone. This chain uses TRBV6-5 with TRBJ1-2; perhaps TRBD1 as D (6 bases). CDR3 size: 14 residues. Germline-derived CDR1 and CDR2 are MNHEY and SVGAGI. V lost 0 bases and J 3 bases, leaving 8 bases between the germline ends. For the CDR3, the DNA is TGTGCCAGCAGTTACTCGGGGGGCGACTATGGCTACACCTTC. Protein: CASSYSGGDYGYTF.

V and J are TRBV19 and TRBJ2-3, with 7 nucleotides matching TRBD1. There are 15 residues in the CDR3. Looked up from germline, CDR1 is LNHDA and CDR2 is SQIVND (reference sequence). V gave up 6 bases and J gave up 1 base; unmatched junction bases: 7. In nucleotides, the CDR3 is TGTGCCAGTAGCAGCCCGGACAGGCGCACAGATACGCAGTATTTT. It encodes CASSSPDRRTDTQYF.

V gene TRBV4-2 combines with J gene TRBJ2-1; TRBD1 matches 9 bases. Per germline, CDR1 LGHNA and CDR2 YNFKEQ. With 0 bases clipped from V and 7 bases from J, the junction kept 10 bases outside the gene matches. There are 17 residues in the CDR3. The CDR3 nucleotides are TGTGCCAGCAGCCAAGAATCCGGGGACAGGGTGCTGAATGAGCAGTTCTTC. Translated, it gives CASSQESGDRVLNEQFF.

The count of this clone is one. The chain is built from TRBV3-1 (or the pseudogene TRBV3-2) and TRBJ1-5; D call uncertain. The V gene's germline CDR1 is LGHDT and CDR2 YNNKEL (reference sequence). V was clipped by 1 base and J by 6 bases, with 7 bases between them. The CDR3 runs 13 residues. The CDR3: CASSQADSQPQHF. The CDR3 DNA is TGTGCCAGCAGCCAAGCAGATTCTCAGCCCCAGCATTTT.

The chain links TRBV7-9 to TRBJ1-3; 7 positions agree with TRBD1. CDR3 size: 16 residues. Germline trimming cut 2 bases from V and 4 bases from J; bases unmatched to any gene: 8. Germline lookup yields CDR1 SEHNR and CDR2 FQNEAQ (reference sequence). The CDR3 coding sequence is TGTGCCAGCAGCTTATTAGTACAGGGGCTAGGAAACACCATATATTTT. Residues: CASSLLVQGLGNTIYF.

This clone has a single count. CDR3 in amino acids: CASSSDPIKNEQFF. In DNA form, the CDR3 reads TGTGCCAGCAGCTCAGATCCAATTAAAAATGAGCAGTTCTTC. This sequence joins TRBV13 and TRBJ2-1, with D unclear. This CDR3 comprises 14 residues. Trimming took off 4 bases at V and 7 bases at J, with 14 bases between the two ends. The germline V gene has CDR1 PRHDT and CDR2 FYEKMQ (reference sequence).

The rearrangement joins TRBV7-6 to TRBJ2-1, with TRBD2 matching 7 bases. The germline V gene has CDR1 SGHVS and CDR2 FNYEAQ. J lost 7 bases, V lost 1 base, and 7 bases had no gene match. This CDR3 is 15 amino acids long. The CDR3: CASSLGGRASNEQFF. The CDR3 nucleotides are TGTGCCAGCAGCTTAGGGGGGAGGGCTTCGAATGAGCAGTTCTTC.

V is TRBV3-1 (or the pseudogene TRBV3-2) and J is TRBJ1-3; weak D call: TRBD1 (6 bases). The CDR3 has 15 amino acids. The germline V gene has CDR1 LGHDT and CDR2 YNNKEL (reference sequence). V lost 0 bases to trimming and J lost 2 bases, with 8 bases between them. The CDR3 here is CASSQDNRAGNTIYF. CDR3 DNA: TGTGCCAGCAGCCAAGATAACAGGGCTGGAAACACCATATATTTT.

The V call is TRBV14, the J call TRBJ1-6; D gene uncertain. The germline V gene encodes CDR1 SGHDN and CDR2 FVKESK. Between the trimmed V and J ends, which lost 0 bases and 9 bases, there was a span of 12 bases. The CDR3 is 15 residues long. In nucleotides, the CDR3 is TGTGCCAGCAGCCAAGAAGGCCCTATAGCTTCACCCCTCCACTTT. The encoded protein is CASSQEGPIASPLHF.

CDR3 amino acids: CASSFQSRDGYTF. The CDR3 region has the DNA TGCGCCAGCAGCTTCCAGTCCCGGGATGGCTACACCTTC. This sequence joins TRBV5-1 and TRBJ1-2; D call uncertain. V lost 2 bases and J lost 6, with 11 bases in between. Germline CDR1 and CDR2: SGHRS and YFSETQ. There are 13 residues in the CDR3.

The CDR3 DNA reads as TGTGCCTGGGGGGGTGGCGGAAGCTCCTACAATGAGCAGTTCTTC. It codes for CAWGGGGSSYNEQFF. This chain connects TRBV30 to TRBJ2-1; D may correspond to TRBD1 or TRBD2 (5 bases each). CDR1 is GTSNPN, CDR2 SVGIG, per germline (reference sequence). V was trimmed by 5 bases and J by 0 bases, leaving 14 bases between them. The CDR3 is made up of 15 amino acids.

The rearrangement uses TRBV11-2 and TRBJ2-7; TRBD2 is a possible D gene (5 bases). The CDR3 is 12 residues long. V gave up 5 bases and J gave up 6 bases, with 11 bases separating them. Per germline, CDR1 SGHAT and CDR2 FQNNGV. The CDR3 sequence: CASSRQRAEQYF. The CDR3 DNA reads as TGTGCCAGCAGCCGCCAGAGGGCCGAGCAGTACTTC. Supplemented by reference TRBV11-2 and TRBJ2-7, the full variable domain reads EAGVAQSPRYKIIEKRQSVAFWCNPISGHATLYWYQQILGQGPKLLIQFQNNGVVDDSQLPKDRFSAERLKGVDSTLKIQPAKLEDSAVYLCASSRQRAEQYFGPGTRLTVT.